Listed below are T cell receptor beta chains from one sample, sequenced in a study of shared clonotypes between healthy human individuals. Profiled with immunoSEQ multiplex PCR; TCRdb holds only in-frame clones, not every one. Of nearly 1 million clones in the sample, 76% were seen once. The sequencing input was memory CD4+ T cells sorted from blood. The receptors were gathered from a man aged 18 to 35 in good health. The CDR3 runs from the conserved cysteine through the conserved F or W. The order of the fields is CDR3 DNA, CDR3 protein, clone size, D gene, J gene, V gene. A D gene is named only where the DNA matches it firmly. Not every row has a clone size; where given, it reads once, few, many or a size class.

TGTGCCAGCAGTCACACCGGGACAGGGCAGGGAGAGACCCAGTACTTC,CASSHTGTGQGETQYF,-,TRBD1,TRBJ2-5,TRBV2
TGTGCCAGCAGCTTAGGGGACAGGGCTGGCGGGGCCAACGTCCTGACTTTC,CASSLGDRAGGANVLTF,many,TRBD1,TRBJ2-6,TRBV7-2
TGTGCCAGCAGCCCAGGGACAGCTGGAAACACCATATATTTT,CASSPGTAGNTIYF,-,TRBD1,TRBJ1-3,TRBV27
TGTGCCAGTTCGCGGTTGGTGAACACTGAAGCTTTCTTT,CASSRLVNTEAFF,few,-,TRBJ1-1,TRBV19
TGCGCCAGCAGCTCCCAGCGGGAAGTCACCGGGGAGCTGTTTTTT,CASSSQREVTGELFF,-,TRBD2,TRBJ2-2,TRBV5-1
TGCAGCGTTGAAGGTCGGGGAAAGTCGAGCTCCTACGAGCAGTACTTC,CSVEGRGKSSSYEQYF,-,-,TRBJ2-7,TRBV29-1
TGCGCCAGCAGCCGCGGGCTGGGGGAGACCCAGTACTTC,CASSRGLGETQYF,-,-,TRBJ2-5,TRBV5-1
TGTGCCACCTTGGACAGGGCCTGGAGCTATGGCTACACCTTC,CATLDRAWSYGYTF,-,TRBD1,TRBJ1-2,TRBV10-3
TGTGCCAGCAGCTTGAGGCAGGGCATCACTGAAGCTTTCTTT,CASSLRQGITEAFF,-,-,TRBJ1-1,TRBV5-6
TGTGCCAGCAGCCCCGGGACTAGCGGGAGGGTGACAGATACGCAGTATTTT,CASSPGTSGRVTDTQYF,-,TRBD2,TRBJ2-3,TRBV7-2
TGTGCCAGCAGTAAGACTGGGACAGGGAAGTACGAGCAGTACTTC,CASSKTGTGKYEQYF,-,TRBD1,TRBJ2-7,TRBV6-5
TGTGCCAGCAGCTTCCCCGGGTACGAGCAGTACTTC,CASSFPGYEQYF,-,-,TRBJ2-7,TRBV5-4
TGCGCCAGCAGCTTTTACGGCACAGATACGCAGTATTTT,CASSFYGTDTQYF,-,-,TRBJ2-3,TRBV5-1
TGCGCCAGACCGGACCGGGTCTACGAGCAGTACTTC,CARPDRVYEQYF,-,-,TRBJ2-7,TRBV10-2